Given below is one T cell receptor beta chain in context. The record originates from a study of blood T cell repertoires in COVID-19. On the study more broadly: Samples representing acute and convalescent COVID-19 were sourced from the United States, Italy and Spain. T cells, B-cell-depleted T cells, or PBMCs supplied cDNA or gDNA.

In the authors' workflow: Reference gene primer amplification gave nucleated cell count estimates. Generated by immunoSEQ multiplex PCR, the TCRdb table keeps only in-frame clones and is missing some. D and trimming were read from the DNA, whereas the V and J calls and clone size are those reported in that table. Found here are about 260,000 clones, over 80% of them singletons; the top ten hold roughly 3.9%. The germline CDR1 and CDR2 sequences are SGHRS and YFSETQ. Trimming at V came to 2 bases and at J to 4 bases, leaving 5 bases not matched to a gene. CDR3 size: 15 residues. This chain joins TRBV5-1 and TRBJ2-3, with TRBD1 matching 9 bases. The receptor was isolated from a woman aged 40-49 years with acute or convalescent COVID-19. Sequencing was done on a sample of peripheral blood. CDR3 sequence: CASSLKQGAADTQYF. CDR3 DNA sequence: TGCGCCAGCAGCTTAAAACAGGGGGCCGCAGATACGCAGTATTTT. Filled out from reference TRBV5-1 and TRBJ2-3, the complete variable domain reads KAGVTQTPRYLIKTRGQQVTLSCSPISGHRSVSWYQQTPGQGLQFLFEYFSETQRNKGNFPGRFSGRQFSNSRSEMNVSTLELGDSALYLCASSLKQGAADTQYFGPGTRLTVL.